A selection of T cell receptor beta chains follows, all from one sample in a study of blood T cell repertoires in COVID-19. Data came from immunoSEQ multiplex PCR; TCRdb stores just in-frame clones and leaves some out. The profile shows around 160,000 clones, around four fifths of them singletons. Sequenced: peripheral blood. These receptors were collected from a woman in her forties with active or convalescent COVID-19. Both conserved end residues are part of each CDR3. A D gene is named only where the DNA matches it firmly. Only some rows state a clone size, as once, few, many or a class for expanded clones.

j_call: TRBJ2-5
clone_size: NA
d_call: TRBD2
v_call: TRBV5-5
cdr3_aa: CASSLVTSGGQETQYF
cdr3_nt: TGTGCCAGCAGCTTGGTCACTAGCGGGGGACAAGAGACCCAGTACTTC

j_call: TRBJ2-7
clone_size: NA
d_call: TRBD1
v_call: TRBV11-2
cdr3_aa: CASSSQGAGTYEQYF
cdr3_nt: TGTGCCAGCAGCTCCCAGGGGGCTGGTACCTACGAGCAGTACTTC

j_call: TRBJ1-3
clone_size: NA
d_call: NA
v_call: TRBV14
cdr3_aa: CASSQVALGNTIYF
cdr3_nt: TGTGCCAGCAGCCAAGTGGCCCTGGGAAACACCATATATTTT

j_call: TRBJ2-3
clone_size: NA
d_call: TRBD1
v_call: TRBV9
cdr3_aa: CASSGGTGPSTDTQYF
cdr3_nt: TGTGCCAGCAGCGGGGGGACAGGCCCTAGCACAGATACGCAGTATTTT

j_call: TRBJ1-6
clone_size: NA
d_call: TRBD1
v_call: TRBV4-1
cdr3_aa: CASSQEPGQGDSPLHF
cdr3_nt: TGCGCCAGCAGCCAAGAACCGGGACAGGGGGATTCACCCCTCCACTTT

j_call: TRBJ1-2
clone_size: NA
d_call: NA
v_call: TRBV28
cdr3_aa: CASSSQINYGYTF
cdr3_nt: TGTGCCAGCAGTTCTCAGATTAACTATGGCTACACCTTC

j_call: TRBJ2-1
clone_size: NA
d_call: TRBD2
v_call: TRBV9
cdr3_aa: CASSVAPPTSGGMNEQFF
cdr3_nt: TGTGCCAGCAGCGTAGCTCCTCCGACTAGCGGGGGGATGAATGAGCAGTTCTTC

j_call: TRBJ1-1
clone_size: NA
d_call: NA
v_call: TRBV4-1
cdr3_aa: CASSQGPGRGNTEAFF
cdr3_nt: TGCGCCAGCAGCCAAGGGCCGGGCAGGGGGAACACTGAAGCTTTCTTT

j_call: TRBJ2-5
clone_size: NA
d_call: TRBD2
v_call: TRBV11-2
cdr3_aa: CASTRTGGRETQYF
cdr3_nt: TGTGCCAGCACCCGGACGGGGGGGCGCGAGACCCAGTACTTC

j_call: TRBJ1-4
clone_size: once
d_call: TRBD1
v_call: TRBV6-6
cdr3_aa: CASSYGTGTANEKLFF
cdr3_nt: TGTGCCAGCAGTTACGGAACCGGGACAGCTAATGAAAAACTGTTTTTT

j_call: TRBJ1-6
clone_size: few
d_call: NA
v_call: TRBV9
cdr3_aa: CASSSGGAGSPLHF
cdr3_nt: TGTGCCAGCAGCTCTGGAGGGGCGGGATCACCCCTCCACTTT

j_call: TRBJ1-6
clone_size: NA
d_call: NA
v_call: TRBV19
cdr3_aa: CASSISGLYNSPLHF
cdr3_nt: TGTGCCAGTAGTATATCGGGTCTGTATAATTCACCCCTCCACTTT

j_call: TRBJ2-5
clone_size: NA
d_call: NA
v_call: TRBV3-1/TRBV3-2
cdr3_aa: CATNLVGETQYF
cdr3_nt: TGTGCCACCAACCTAGTTGGGGAGACCCAGTACTTC

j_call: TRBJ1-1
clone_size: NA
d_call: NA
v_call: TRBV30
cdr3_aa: CAHGRATEAFF
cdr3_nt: TGTGCCCACGGCAGGGCCACTGAAGCTTTCTTT

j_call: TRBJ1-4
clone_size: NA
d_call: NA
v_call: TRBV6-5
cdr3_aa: CASSLEGTNEKLFF
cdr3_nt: TGTGCCAGCAGTTTGGAGGGGACTAATGAAAAACTGTTTTTT

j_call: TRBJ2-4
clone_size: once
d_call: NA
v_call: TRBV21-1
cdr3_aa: CASTPKLKQGAENIQYF
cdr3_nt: TGTGCCAGCACTCCGAAATTGAAACAGGGGGCAGAAAACATTCAGTACTTC

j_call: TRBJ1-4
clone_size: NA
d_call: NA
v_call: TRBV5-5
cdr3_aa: CASSPRYTGNEKLFF
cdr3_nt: TGTGCCAGCAGCCCCCGGTACACAGGGAATGAAAAACTGTTTTTT

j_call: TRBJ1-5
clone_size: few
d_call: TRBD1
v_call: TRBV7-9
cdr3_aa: CASSLSTGVHQPQHF
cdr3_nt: TGTGCCAGCAGCTTATCTACAGGGGTCCACCAGCCCCAGCATTTT

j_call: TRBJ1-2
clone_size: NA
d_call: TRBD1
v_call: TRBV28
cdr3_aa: CASSFPGQGRNGYTF
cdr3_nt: TGTGCCAGCAGTTTTCCCGGACAGGGGAGGAATGGCTACACCTTC

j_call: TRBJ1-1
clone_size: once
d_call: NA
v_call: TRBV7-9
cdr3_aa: CASSFGRDITEAFF
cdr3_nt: TGTGCCAGCAGCTTCGGTCGGGACATCACTGAAGCTTTCTTT

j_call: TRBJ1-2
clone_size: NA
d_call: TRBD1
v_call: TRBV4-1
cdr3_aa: CASSQVAQGGNYGYTF
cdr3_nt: TGCGCCAGCAGCCAAGTGGCACAGGGGGGAAACTATGGCTACACCTTC

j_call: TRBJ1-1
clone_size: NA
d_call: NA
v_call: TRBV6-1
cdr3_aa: CASTRGALNTEAFF
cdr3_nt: TGTGCCAGCACCAGAGGAGCGTTGAACACTGAAGCTTTCTTT

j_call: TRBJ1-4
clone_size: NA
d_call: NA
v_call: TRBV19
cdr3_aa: CASSNQGANEKLFF
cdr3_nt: TGTGCCAGTAGTAACCAGGGTGCTAATGAAAAACTGTTTTTT

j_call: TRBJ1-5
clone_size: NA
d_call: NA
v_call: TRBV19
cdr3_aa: CASSIVPGRQPQHF
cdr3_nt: TGTGCCAGTAGTATTGTTCCAGGGCGACAGCCCCAGCATTTT

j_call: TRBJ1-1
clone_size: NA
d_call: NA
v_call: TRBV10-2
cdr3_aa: CASLDHRGGDTEAFF
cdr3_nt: TGCGCCAGCCTAGACCACCGGGGGGGTGACACTGAAGCTTTCTTT

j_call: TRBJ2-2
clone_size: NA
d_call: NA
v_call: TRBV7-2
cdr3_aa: CASSLESWSTRTGELFF
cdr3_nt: TGTGCCAGCAGCTTAGAGTCTTGGTCCACCAGAACCGGGGAGCTGTTTTTT

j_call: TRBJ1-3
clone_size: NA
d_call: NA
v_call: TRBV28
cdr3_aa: CAAQSAGILSGNTIYF
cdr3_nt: TGTGCCGCCCAATCCGCAGGGATACTCTCTGGAAACACCATATATTTT

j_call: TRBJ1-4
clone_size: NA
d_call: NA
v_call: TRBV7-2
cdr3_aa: CASSLGGTANEKLFF
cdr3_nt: TGTGCCAGCAGCTTGGGGGGGACGGCCAATGAAAAACTGTTTTTT

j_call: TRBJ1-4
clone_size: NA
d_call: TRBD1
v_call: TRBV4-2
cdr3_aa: CASSPGDSVNEKLFF
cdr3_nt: TGTGCCAGCAGCCCGGGGGACAGCGTGAATGAAAAACTGTTTTTT

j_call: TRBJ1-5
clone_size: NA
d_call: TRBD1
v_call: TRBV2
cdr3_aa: CASRGQSLGNQPQHF
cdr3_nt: TGTGCCAGCAGGGGACAGAGTCTTGGCAATCAGCCCCAGCATTTT

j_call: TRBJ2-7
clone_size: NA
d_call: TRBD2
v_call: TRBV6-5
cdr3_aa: CASNPAGGEYEQYF
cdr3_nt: TGTGCCAGCAATCCCGCCGGGGGGGAATACGAGCAGTACTTC

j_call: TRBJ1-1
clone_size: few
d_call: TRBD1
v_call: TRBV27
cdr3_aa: CASSPRGRWTEAFF
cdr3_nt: TGTGCCAGCAGTCCAAGGGGGCGCTGGACTGAAGCTTTCTTT

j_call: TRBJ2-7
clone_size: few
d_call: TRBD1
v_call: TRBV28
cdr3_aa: CASRPGTGGSYEQYF
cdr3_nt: TGTGCCAGCAGACCCGGGACAGGGGGCTCCTACGAGCAGTACTTC

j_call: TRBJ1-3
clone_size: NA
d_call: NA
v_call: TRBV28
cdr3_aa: CASSMGHGAGNTIYF
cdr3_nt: TGTGCCAGCAGTATGGGACATGGGGCGGGAAACACCATATATTTT

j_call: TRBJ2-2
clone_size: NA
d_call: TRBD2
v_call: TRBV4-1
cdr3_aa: CASSPIGRGANTGELFF
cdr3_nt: TGCGCCAGCAGCCCGATTGGTCGGGGGGCGAACACCGGGGAGCTGTTTTTT

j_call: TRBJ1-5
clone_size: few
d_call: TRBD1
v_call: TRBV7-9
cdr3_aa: CASTNTGGFNQPQHF
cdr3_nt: TGTGCCAGCACCAACACAGGGGGATTCAATCAGCCCCAGCATTTT

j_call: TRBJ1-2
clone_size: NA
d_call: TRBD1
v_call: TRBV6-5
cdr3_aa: CASSYSSGTGIYGYTF
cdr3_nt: TGTGCCAGCAGTTACTCGTCGGGGACAGGCATCTATGGCTACACCTTC

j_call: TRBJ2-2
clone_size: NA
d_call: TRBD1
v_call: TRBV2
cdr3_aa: CASKDRDRAHGELFF
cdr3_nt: TGTGCCAGCAAAGACCGGGACAGGGCCCACGGGGAGCTGTTTTTT

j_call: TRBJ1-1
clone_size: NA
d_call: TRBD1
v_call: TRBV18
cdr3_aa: CASSAYRGVADTEAFF
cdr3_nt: TGTGCCAGCTCAGCATACAGGGGTGTGGCAGACACTGAAGCTTTCTTT

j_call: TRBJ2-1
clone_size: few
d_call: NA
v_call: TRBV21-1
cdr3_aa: CASSKSGRSDNEQFF
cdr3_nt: TGTGCCAGCAGCAAGAGCGGGAGATCTGACAATGAGCAGTTCTTC

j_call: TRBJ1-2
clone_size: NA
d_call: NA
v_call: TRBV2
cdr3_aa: CASSEAGRDYGYTF
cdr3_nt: TGTGCCAGCAGTGAAGCAGGGAGGGACTATGGCTACACCTTC

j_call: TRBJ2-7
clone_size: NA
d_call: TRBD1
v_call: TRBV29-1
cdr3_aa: CSVRPRTGGPYEQYF
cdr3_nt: TGCAGCGTCCGACCGCGGACAGGGGGCCCCTACGAGCAGTACTTC

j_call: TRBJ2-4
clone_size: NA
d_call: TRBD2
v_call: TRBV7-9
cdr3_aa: CASSQTSGGAIDIQYF
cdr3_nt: TGTGCCAGCAGCCAAACTAGCGGGGGGGCCATTGACATTCAGTACTTC

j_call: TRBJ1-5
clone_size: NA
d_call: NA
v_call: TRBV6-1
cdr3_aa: CASSEWAVNQPQHF
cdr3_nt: TGTGCCAGCAGTGAGTGGGCAGTCAATCAGCCCCAGCATTTT

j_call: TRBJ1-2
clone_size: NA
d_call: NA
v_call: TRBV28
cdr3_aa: CASRRTGIDYGYTF
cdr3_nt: TGTGCCAGCAGGCGTACAGGGATAGACTATGGCTACACCTTC

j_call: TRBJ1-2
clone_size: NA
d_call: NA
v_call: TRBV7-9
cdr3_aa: CASSLGAVGRVAYGYTF
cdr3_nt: TGTGCCAGCAGCTTAGGGGCGGTAGGCAGGGTGGCCTATGGCTACACCTTC

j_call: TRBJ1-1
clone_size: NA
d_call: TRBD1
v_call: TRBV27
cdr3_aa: CACRGIGTGDTEAFF
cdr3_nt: TGTGCCTGTAGGGGAATCGGGACAGGGGATACTGAAGCTTTCTTT

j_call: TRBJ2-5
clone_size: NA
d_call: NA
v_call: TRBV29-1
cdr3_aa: CSVEANRAQETQYF
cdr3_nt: TGCAGCGTTGAGGCTAACAGGGCGCAAGAGACCCAGTACTTC

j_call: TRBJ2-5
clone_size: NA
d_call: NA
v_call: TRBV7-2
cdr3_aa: CASSLTGRAVRGETQYF
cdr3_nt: TGTGCCAGCAGCTTAACCGGGCGGGCGGTCCGAGGGGAGACCCAGTACTTC

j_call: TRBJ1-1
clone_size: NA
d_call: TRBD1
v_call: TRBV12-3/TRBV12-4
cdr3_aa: CASSLRGGEAFF
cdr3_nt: TGTGCCAGCAGTTTACGAGGGGGCGAAGCTTTCTTT

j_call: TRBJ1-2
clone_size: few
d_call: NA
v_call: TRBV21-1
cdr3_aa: CASSKVLTGFNYGYTF
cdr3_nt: TGTGCCAGCAGCAAAGTTCTAACAGGGTTTAACTATGGCTACACCTTC

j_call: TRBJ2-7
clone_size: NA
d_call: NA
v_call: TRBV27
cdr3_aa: CASSPTYLYEQYF
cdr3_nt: TGTGCCAGCAGTCCTACCTACCTTTACGAGCAGTACTTC